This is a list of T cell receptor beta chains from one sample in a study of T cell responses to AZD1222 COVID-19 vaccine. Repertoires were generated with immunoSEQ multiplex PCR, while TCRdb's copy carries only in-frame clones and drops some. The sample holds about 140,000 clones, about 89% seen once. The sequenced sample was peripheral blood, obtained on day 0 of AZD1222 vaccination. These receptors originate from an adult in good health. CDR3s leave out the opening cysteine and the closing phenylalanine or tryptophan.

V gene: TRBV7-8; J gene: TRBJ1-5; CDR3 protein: ASSLEGRVYQPQH
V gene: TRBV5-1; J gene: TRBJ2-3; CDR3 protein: ATQTGDTQY
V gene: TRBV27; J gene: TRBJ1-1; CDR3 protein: ASRPDSVNTEAF
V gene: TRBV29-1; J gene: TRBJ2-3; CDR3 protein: SVDVGTDTQY
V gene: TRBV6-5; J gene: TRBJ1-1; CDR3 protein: ASSYQGRSTEAF
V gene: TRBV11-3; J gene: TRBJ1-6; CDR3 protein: ASSSSGNSPLH
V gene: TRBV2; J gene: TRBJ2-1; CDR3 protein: ASTTGTTHNEQF
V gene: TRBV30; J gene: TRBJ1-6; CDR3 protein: ASTDRGRGNSPLH
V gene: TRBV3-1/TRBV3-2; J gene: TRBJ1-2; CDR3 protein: ASSQPYRGPNYGYT
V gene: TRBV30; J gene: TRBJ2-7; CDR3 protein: AWSRSSYEQY
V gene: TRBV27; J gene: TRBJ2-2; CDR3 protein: ASRKQGLAGELF
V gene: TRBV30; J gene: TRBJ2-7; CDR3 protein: AWSTISYEQY
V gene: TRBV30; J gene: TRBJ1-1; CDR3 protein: ARTVRTEAF
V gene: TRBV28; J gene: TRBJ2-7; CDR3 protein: ASSQTGLAGTGVGDLEQY
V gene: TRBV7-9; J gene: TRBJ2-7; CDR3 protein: ASSLSGNEQY
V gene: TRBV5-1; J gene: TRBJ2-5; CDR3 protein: ASSFSGTGQETQY
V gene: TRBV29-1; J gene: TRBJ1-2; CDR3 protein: SVEGGSYGYT
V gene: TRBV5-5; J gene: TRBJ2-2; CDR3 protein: ASSLGGRNTGELF
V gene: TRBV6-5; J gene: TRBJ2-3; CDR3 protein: ASSLGLASDTQY
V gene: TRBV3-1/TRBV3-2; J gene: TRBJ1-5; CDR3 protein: ASSQTGMGGNQPQH
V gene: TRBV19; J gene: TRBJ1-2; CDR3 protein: ASSMGGATYGYT
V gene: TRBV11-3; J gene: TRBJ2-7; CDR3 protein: ASSLTPNYEQY
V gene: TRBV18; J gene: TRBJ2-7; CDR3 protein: ASSPDRAEQY
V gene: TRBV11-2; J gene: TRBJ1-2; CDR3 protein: ASSLDGLYGYT
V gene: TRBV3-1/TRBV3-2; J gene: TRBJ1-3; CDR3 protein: ASSQDGGLSGNTIY
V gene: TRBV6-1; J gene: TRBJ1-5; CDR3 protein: ASSEWGTGWGNQPQH
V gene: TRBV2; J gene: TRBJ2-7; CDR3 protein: ASSPTPYDEQY
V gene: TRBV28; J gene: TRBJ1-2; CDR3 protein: AILRQRLNGGYT
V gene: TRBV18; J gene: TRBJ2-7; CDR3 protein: ASSRTSYEQY
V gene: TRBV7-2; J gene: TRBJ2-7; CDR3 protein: ASSLEREDSYEQY
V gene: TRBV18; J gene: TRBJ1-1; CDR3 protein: ASSPPKPNTEAF
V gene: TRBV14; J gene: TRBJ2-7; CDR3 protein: ASSGDRDGYEQY
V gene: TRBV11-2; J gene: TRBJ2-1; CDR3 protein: ASSPGARESSYNEQF
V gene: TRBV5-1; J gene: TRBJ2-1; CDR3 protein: ASSPGLSGSFNEQF
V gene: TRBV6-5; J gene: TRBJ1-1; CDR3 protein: ASSYSRWNTEAF
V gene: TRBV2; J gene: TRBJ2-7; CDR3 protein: ASSVAGASYEQY
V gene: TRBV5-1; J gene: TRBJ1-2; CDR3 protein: ASSSGRGRSRDYGYT
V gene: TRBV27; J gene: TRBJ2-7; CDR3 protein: ASSYRQGALYEQY
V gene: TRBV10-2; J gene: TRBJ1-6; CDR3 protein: ASTRVRDSPLH
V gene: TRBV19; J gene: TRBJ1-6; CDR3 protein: ASSSQLALH
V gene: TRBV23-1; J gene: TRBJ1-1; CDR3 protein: ASSLLIWQANEAF
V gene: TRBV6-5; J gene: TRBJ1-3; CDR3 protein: ASSYSSRSSGNTIY
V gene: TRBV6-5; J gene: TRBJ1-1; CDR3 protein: ASRHHTEAF
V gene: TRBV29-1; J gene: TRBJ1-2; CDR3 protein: SVRDQGNHT
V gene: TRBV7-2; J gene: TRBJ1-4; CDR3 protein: ASSLAGGLRKEKLF